This T cell receptor beta chain was sequenced during a study of T cells in Graves' hyperthyroidism and ophthalmopathy. The CDR3 is 15 amino acids. V gave up 3 bases and J gave up 9 bases; unmatched junction bases: 7. Germline CDR1 is LGHNT and CDR2 is FRNRAP. This clonotype was seen ten or more times. Amplification of TCR beta CDR3 regions was performed using RNA transcripts as template. HTBI primers were used for first-round RT-PCR of the TCR CDR3. TCRdb re-derived calls from the multiplex PCR reads in MiXCR, one entry per CDR3 protein. Of some 500,000 distinct CDR3 sequences in the sample, approximately 15% were seen once. Together with thyroid ultrasound, orbital computed tomography, serum thyroxine and TRAb, clinical symptoms were used for diagnoses.

The sample comprised blood. The sequence was obtained from a woman between 18 and 29 years old with Graves' hyperthyroidism. This chain links TRBV12-5 with TRBJ2-1; 11 bases are a match to TRBD2. The CDR3 DNA sequence: TGTGCTAGTGGTTTCGGACTAGCGGGCTTGATTGAGCAGTTCTTC. Translation: CASGFGLAGLIEQFF.